The 3 T cell receptor beta chains listed next were all sequenced from one sample in a study of cytomegalovirus exposure and HLA in healthy donors. With 60 Vbeta and 13 Jbeta primers, the PCR was carried out. Sequencing used immunoSEQ multiplex PCR; TCRdb keeps in-frame clones, though not all of them. The table records some 120,000 clones, approximately 70% of them present only once. Sequencing was carried out using PBMCs. These receptors were taken from a woman aged 25 to 39 in good health and CMV-seronegative.

The rearrangement uses TRBV5-1 and TRBJ1-3; 7 positions agree with TRBD1. This CDR3 comprises 18 residues. CDR1 and CDR2 from the germline V gene are SGHRS and YFSETQ. Trimming at V came to 0 bases and at J to 5 bases, leaving 14 bases not matched to a gene. The CDR3 DNA follows: TGCGCCAGCAGCTTGGGGCCCCCGGGACAGCAAAGGAGAAACACCATATATTTT. It is translated as CASSLGPPGQQRRNTIYF.

V and J are TRBV5-1 and TRBJ2-5; 9 bases are shared with TRBD1. The CDR3 totals 13 residues. The J segment lost 5 bases and the V segment lost 4 bases, leaving 3 bases of the junction unmatched. The germline V gene encodes CDR1 SGHRS and CDR2 YFSETQ. The chain's CDR3 is CASSLGQGETQYF. The CDR3, as DNA: TGCGCCAGCAGCCTTGGACAGGGGGAGACCCAGTACTTC.

The chain carries TRBV7-8 and TRBJ2-7; D is uncertain. Per germline, CDR1 SGHVS and CDR2 FQNEAQ. The CDR3 consists of 11 residues. The V gene lost 5 bases and the J gene lost 7 bases, with 9 bases spanning the gap. CDR3 amino acids: CASSPGREQYF. DNA of the CDR3: TGTGCCAGCAGCCCGGGTCGGGAGCAGTACTTC.